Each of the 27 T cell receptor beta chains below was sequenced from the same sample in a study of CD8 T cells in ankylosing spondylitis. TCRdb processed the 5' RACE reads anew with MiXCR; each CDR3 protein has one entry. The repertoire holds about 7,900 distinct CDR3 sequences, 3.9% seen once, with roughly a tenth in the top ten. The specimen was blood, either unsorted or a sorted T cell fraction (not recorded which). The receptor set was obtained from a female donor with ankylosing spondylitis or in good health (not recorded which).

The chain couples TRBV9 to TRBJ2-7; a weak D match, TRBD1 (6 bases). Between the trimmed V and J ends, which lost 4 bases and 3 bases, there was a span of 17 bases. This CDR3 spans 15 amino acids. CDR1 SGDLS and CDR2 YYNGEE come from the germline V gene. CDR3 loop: CASSPGTSIYYEQYF. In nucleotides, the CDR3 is TGTGCCAGCAGCCCAGGGACATCGATCTACTACGAGCAGTACTTC.

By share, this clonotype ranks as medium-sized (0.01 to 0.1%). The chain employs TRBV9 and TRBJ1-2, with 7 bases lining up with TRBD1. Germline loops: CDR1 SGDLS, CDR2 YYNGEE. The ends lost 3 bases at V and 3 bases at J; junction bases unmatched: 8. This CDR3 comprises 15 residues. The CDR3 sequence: CASSATGTAHYGYTF. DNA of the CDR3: TGTGCCAGCAGCGCGACCGGGACAGCCCACTATGGCTACACCTTC.

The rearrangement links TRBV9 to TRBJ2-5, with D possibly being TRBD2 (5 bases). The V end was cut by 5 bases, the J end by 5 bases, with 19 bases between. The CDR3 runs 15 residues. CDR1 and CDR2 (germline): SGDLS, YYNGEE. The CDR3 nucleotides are TGTGCCAGCAGTGAGGCGAGGGCCACTCATGAGACCCAGTACTTC. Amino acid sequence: CASSEARATHETQYF.

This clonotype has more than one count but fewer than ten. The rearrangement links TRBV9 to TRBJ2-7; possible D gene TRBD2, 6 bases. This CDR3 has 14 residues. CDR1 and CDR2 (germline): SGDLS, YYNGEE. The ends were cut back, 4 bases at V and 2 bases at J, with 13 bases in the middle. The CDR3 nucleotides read TGTGCCAGCAGCCCCAGGGAGGCAACCTACGAGCAGTACTTC. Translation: CASSPREATYEQYF.

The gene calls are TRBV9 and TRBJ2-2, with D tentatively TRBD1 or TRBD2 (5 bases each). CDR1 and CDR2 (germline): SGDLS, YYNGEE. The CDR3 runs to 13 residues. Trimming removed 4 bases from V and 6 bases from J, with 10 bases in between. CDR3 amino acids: CASSRGPAGELFF. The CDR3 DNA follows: TGTGCCAGCAGCCGGGGCCCGGCCGGGGAGCTGTTTTTT. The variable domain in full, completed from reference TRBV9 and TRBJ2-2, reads DSGVTQTPKHLITATGQRVTLRCSPRSGDLSVYWYQQSLDQGLQFLIQYYNGEERAKGNILERFSAQQFPDLHSELNLSSLELGDSALYFCASSRGPAGELFFGEGSRLTVL.

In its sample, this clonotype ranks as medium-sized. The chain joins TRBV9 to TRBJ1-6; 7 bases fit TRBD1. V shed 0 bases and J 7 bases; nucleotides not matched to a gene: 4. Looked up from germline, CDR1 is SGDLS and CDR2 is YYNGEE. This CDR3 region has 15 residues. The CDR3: CASSVGGGQNSPLHF. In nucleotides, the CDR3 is TGTGCCAGCAGCGTAGGAGGGGGACAGAATTCACCCCTCCACTTT.

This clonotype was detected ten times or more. CDR3: CASSAAGEDTEAFF. In DNA, the CDR3 is TGTGCCAGCAGCGCTGCAGGGGAGGACACTGAAGCTTTCTTT. This rearrangement joins TRBV9 to TRBJ1-1; the D gene is possibly TRBD1 (6 bases). This CDR3 contains 14 residues. From germline, CDR1 is SGDLS and CDR2 YYNGEE. The germline V and J ends were trimmed by 3 bases and 3 bases, with 12 bases remaining between them.

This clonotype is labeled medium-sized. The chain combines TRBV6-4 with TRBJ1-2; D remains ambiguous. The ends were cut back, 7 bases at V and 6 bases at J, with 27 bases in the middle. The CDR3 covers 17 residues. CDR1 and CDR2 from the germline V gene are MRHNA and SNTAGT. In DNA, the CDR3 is TGTGCCAGCAAGGATGGATCGAGACACCCGAAAGACGATGGCTACACCTTC. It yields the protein CASKDGSRHPKDDGYTF.

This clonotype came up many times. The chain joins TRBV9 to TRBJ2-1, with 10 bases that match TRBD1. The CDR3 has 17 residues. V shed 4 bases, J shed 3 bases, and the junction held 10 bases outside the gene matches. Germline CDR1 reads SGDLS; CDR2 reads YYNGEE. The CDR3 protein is CASSPRGQGVIYNEQFF. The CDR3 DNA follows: TGTGCCAGCAGCCCAAGAGGACAGGGGGTGATCTACAATGAGCAGTTCTTC.

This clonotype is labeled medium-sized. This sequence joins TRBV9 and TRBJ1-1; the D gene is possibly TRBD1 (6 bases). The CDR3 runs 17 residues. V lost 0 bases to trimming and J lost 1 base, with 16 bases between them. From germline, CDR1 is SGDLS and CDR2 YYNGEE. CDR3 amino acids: CASSVDSGGIQNTEAFF. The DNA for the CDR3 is TGTGCCAGCAGCGTAGATTCTGGGGGCATTCAGAACACTGAAGCTTTCTTT.

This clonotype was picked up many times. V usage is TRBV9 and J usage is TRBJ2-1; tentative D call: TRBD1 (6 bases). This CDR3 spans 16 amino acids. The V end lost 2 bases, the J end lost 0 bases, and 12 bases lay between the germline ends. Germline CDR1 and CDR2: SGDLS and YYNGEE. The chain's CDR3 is CASSVQGLSSYNEQFF. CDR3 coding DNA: TGTGCCAGCAGCGTCCAGGGGTTAAGCTCCTACAATGAGCAGTTCTTC.

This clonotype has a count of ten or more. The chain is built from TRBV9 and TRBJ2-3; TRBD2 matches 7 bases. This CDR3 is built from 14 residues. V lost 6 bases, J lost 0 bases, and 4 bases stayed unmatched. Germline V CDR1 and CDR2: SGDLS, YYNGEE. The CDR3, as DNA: TGTGCCAGCAACTCAGCGGGGAGCACAGATACGCAGTATTTT. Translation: CASNSAGSTDTQYF.

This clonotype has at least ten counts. CDR3 nucleotides: TGTGCCAGCAGCGCACTTTTTGGGAGCACAGATACGCAGTATTTT. It yields the protein CASSALFGSTDTQYF. The rearrangement joins TRBV9 to TRBJ2-3; D unclear. V lost 3 bases to trimming and J lost 0 bases, with 11 bases between them. CDR1 SGDLS and CDR2 YYNGEE come from the germline V gene. This CDR3 region has 15 residues.

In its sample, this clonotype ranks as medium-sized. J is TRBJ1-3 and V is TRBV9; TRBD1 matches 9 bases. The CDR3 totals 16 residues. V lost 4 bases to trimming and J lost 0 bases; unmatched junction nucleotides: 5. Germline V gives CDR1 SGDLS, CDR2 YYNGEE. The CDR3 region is CASSPGTGSSGNTIYF. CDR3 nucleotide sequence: TGTGCCAGCAGCCCAGGGACAGGGAGCTCTGGAAACACCATATATTTT.

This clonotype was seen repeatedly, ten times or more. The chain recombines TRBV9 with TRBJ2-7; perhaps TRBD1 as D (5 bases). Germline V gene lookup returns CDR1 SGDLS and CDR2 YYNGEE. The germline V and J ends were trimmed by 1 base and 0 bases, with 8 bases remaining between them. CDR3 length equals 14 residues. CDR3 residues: CASSVRQYSYEQYF. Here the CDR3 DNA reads TGTGCCAGCAGCGTAAGACAGTACTCCTACGAGCAGTACTTC.

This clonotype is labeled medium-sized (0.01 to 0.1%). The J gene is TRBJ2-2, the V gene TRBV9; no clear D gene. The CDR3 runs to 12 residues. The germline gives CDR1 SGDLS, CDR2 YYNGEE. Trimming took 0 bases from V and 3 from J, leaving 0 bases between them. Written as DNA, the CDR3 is TGTGCCAGCAGCGTAGACACCGGGGAGCTGTTTTTT. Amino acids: CASSVDTGELFF.

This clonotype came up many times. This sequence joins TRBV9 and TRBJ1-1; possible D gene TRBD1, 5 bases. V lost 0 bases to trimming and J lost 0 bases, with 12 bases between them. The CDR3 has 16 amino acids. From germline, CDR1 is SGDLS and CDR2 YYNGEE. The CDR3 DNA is TGTGCCAGCAGCGTAGATGGGGGGAGCATGAACACTGAAGCTTTCTTT. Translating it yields CASSVDGGSMNTEAFF.

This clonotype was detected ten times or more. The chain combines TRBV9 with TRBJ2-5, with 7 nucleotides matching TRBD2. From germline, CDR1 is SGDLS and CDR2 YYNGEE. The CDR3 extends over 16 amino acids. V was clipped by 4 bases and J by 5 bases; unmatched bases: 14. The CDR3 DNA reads TGTGCCAGCAGCAACTATGGGACTACCCCCGGGGAGACCCAGTACTTC. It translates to CASSNYGTTPGETQYF.

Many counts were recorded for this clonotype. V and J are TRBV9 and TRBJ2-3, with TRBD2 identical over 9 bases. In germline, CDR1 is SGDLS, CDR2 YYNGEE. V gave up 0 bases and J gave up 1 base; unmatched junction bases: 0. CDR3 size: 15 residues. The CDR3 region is CASSVGLAGTDTQYF. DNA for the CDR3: TGTGCCAGCAGCGTAGGACTAGCGGGCACAGATACGCAGTATTTT.

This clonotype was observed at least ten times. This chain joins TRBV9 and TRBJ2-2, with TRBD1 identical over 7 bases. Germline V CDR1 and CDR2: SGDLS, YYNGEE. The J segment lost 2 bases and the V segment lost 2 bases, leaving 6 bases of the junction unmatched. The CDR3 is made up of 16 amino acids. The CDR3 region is CASSVGTDINTGELFF. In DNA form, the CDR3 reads TGTGCCAGCAGCGTGGGGACAGATATTAACACCGGGGAGCTGTTTTTT.

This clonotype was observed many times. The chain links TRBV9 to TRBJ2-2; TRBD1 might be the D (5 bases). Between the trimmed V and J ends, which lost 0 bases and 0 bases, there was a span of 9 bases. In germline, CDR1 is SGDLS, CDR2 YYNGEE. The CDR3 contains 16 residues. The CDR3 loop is CASSVGGTSNTGELFF. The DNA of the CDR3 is TGTGCCAGCAGCGTAGGGGGCACCTCGAACACCGGGGAGCTGTTTTTT.

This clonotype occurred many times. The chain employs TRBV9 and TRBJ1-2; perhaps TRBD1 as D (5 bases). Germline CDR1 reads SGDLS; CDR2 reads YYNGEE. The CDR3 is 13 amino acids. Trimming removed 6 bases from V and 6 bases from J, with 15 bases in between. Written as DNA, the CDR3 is TGTGCCAGCACCCGTAGGGGAATCGATGGCTACACCTTC. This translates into CASTRRGIDGYTF.

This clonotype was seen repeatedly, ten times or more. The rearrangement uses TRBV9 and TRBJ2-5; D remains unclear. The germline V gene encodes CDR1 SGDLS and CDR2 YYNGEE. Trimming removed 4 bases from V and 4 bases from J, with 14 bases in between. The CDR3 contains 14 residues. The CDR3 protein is CASSPRWFGETQYF. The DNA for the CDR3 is TGTGCCAGCAGCCCCAGGTGGTTTGGAGAGACCCAGTACTTC.

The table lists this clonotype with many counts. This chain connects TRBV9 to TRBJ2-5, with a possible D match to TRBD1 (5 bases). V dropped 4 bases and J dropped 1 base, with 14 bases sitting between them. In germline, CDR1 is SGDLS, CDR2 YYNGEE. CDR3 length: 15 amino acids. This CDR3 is CASSPSADSQETQYF. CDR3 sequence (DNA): TGTGCCAGCAGCCCTAGTGCCGACAGCCAAGAGACCCAGTACTTC.

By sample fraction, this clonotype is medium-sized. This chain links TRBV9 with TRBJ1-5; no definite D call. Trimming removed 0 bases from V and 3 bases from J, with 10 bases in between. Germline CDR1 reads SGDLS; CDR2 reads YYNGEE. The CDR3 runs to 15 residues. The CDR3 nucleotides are TGTGCCAGCAGCGTAGGAAGTGGGGTCAATCAGCCCCAGCATTTT. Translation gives CASSVGSGVNQPQHF.

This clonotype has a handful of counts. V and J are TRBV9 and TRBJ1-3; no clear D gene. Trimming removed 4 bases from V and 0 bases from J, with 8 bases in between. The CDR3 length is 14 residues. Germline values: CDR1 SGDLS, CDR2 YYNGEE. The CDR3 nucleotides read TGTGCCAGCAGCCCTGGCTACTCTGGAAACACCATATATTTT. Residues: CASSPGYSGNTIYF.

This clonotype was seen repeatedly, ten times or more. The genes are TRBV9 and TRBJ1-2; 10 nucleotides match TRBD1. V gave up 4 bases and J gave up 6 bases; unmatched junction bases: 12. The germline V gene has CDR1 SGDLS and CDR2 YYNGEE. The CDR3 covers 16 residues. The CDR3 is CASSPHRQGASNGYTF. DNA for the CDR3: TGTGCCAGCAGCCCTCATAGACAGGGGGCCTCTAATGGCTACACCTTC.